The 9 T cell receptor beta chains presented below share a single source sample, sequenced in a study of human T cells and chemical hapten exposure. In TCRdb, the RACE reads were re-called with MiXCR into one record per CDR3 protein. The data show 95,000 or so distinct CDR3 sequences, with about an eighth seen just once and 2.5% to 4% held by the top ten. As to time point: patch test 2, 6 weeks after DPC sensitization. Specified treatment: therapeutic diphenylcyclopropenone sensitization with weekly scalp DPC. Sequences were derived from whole blood, sampled in connection with sensitization to the hapten diphenylcyclopropenone (DPC). Receptor source: a middle-aged woman with alopecia areata. Some clones in this sample may be carry-over from other donors' samples.

This clonotype appeared many times. The chain joins TRBV12-3 or TRBV12-4 to TRBJ2-6; a possible D gene is TRBD1 (6 bases). The CDR3 runs to 14 residues. The V end lost 6 bases, the J end lost 0 bases, and 6 bases lay between the germline ends. As DNA, the CDR3 is TGTGCCAGCAGGACAGGCTCTGGGGCCAACGTCCTGACTTTC. It translates to CASRTGSGANVLTF.

This clonotype was seen at least ten times. V gene TRBV12-3 or TRBV12-4 combines with J gene TRBJ1-1, with a weak D call TRBD1 (5 bases). Trimming stripped 5 bases from V and 0 bases from J, with 13 bases between. The CDR3 runs 15 residues. The chain's CDR3 is CASSRDLAVNTEAFF. DNA for the CDR3: TGTGCCAGCAGTCGGGACCTTGCGGTGAACACTGAAGCTTTCTTT.

The chain links TRBV21-1 to TRBJ2-3; the table assigns TRBD1, which was not confirmed against the DNA. TRBV21-1 has pseudogene status. The CDR3 is 15 residues long. CDR3 in DNA: TGTGCCAGCAGCATCGGGACCCCTAGCACAGATACGCAGTATTTT. Translation gives CASSIGTPSTDTQYF.

This clonotype was seen at least ten times. The chain joins TRBV18 to TRBJ1-6, with no clear D. The CDR3 is made up of 15 amino acids. Germline lookup yields CDR1 KGHSH and CDR2 LQKENI. With 3 bases removed from V and 8 bases from J, the gap between germline ends came to 14 bases. As DNA, the CDR3 is TGTGCCAGCTCACCGCGGCCGGCGGGAGATTCACCCCTCCACTTT. Translated, it gives CASSPRPAGDSPLHF.

The chain carries TRBV15 and TRBJ1-2; no firm D call. Germline V lookup: CDR1 LNHNV, CDR2 YYDKDF (reference sequence). The V end was cut by 3 bases, the J end by 0 bases, with 8 bases between. This CDR3 has 14 amino acids. The CDR3 here is CATSSGYSNYGYTF. In DNA, the CDR3 is TGTGCCACCAGCAGTGGATATTCTAACTATGGCTACACCTTC.

The DNA of the CDR3 is TGCGCCAGCAGCCAAGATTCGACTAGCGGGAGCTCCATCGCTGATACGCAGTATTTT. The encoded protein is CASSQDSTSGSSIADTQYF. The gene calls are TRBV4-3 and TRBJ2-3, with 12 bases that match TRBD2. Germline CDR1 reads LGHNA; CDR2 reads YSLEER. The V gene end was trimmed by 0 bases and the J gene end by 6 bases; junction bases not matched to a gene: 13. The CDR3 extends over 19 amino acids.

This clonotype was detected a few times. V is TRBV10-3 and J is TRBJ2-5; D is unresolved. Trimming cost V 3 bases and J 1 base, with 6 bases left between them. The V gene's germline CDR1 is ENHRY and CDR2 SYGVKD. This CDR3 spans 13 amino acids. This chain's CDR3 is CAISDSTQETQYF. Written as DNA, the CDR3 is TGTGCCATCAGTGACAGTACCCAAGAGACCCAGTACTTC.

Ten or more counts support this clonotype. The rearrangement uses TRBV11-2 and TRBJ2-6; 8 nucleotides line up with TRBD2. The J segment lost 2 bases and the V segment lost 4 bases, leaving 7 bases of the junction unmatched. This CDR3 has 17 residues. Germline CDR1 reads SGHAT; CDR2 reads FQNNGV. The CDR3 sequence: CASSSSAGGAGANVLTF. The CDR3 nucleotides read TGTGCCAGCAGCTCGTCGGCGGGAGGAGCTGGGGCCAACGTCCTGACTTTC.

The chain combines TRBV3-1 with TRBJ2-5; D is ambiguous. Germline CDR1 is LGHDT and CDR2 is YNNKEL (reference sequence). This CDR3 is built from 12 residues. The V and J ends lost 6 bases and 4 bases respectively, with 9 bases between them. The CDR3 region has the DNA TGTGCCAGCAGTGACCTGGGAGAGACCCAGTACTTC. Its protein is CASSDLGETQYF.